The rows below give T cell receptor beta chains drawn from one sample of a study of cytomegalovirus exposure and HLA in healthy donors. Generated by immunoSEQ multiplex PCR, the TCRdb table keeps only in-frame clones and is missing some. This table holds 100,000 to 150,000 clones, roughly 80% found once. Sequences were obtained from PBMCs. These receptors were taken from a woman aged 45-65 years in good health and CMV-seronegative. Each CDR3 is given with its conserved first and last residue. A D gene is named only where the DNA matches it firmly. Size is stated for part of the rows, as once, few or many counts, or as a class when the clone is expanded.

TRBD1 13 TRBJ1-1 NA TRBV27 TGTGCCAGCAGTTCGGGACAGCACACTGAAGCTTTCTTT CASSSGQHTEAFF
NA 15 TRBJ2-2 NA TRBV19 TGTGCCAGTAGTTCCCCCCCACAGGCCTGGGGGGAGCTGTTTTTT CASSSPPQAWGELFF
NA 14 TRBJ2-5 NA TRBV7-9 TGTGCCAGCAGCGTCGAAGCGGTTCAAGAGACCCAGTACTTC CASSVEAVQETQYF
NA 16 TRBJ2-1 NA TRBV28 TGTGCCAGCAGTTCCAATCGGGAGTTTGAGGGCAATGAGCAGTTCTTC CASSSNREFEGNEQFF
NA 15 TRBJ1-2 NA TRBV2 TGTGCCAGCAGTCAAAAGACTGGACAGTACGCCGGCTACACCTTC CASSQKTGQYAGYTF
TRBD2 17 TRBJ2-1 NA TRBV7-9 TGTTCCAGCAGCCCCGGGACTAGCGGGAGGTTAGGTCATGAGCAGTTCTTC CSSSPGTSGRLGHEQFF
NA 13 TRBJ2-3 once TRBV30 TGTGCCTGGAGTGTCCAGAGCACAGATACGCAGTATTTT CAWSVQSTDTQYF
NA 12 TRBJ2-7 NA TRBV6-6 TGTGCCAGCAGTCACCGGGAGTACGAGCAGTACTTC CASSHREYEQYF
NA 15 TRBJ2-7 NA TRBV5-4 TGTGCCAGCAGCTTGGATGGCCAGGTGCGCTACGAGCAGTACTTC CASSLDGQVRYEQYF
TRBD2 17 TRBJ2-3 NA TRBV7-3 TGTGCCAGCAGGGAAGGATGGCGGGAGGAAAGCACAGATACGCAGTATTTT CASREGWREESTDTQYF
TRBD2 15 TRBJ2-1 NA TRBV19 TGTGCCAGTGGGATAAGCGGGGGCTCCTACAATGAGCAGTTCTTC CASGISGGSYNEQFF
NA 12 TRBJ2-1 NA TRBV27 TGTGCCAGCAGTTTCTCGGGGAATGAGCAGTTCTTC CASSFSGNEQFF
NA 16 TRBJ1-1 NA TRBV4-3 TGCGCCAGCAGCCAATCCTTGCAGGGACTGGCCACTGAAGCTTTCTTT CASSQSLQGLATEAFF
TRBD2 15 TRBJ2-7 NA TRBV6-5 TGTGCCAGCAGTTACCGCCGGACGGGGGGATACGAGCAGTACTTC CASSYRRTGGYEQYF
NA 12 TRBJ2-5 NA TRBV6-5 TGTGCCAGCCACACACCCGGGGAGACCCAGTACTTC CASHTPGETQYF
NA 13 TRBJ2-7 NA TRBV6-1 TGTGCCAGCATTGACAGGTTCTCCTACGAGCAGTACTTC CASIDRFSYEQYF
NA 14 TRBJ2-7 NA TRBV7-2 TGTGCCAGCAGCTTATTGGACAGTGGCTACGAGCAGTACTTC CASSLLDSGYEQYF
NA 15 TRBJ2-1 NA TRBV7-2 TGTGCCAGCAGCCCCAACACTCACGGAGGGAATGAGCAGTTCTTC CASSPNTHGGNEQFF
NA 14 TRBJ1-5 NA TRBV27 TGTGCCAGCAGTTTGTCTTATAGCAATCAGCCCCAGCATTTT CASSLSYSNQPQHF
NA 15 TRBJ1-1 NA TRBV19 TGTGCCAGTAGTATAGGGGCAGGCTTGAACACTGAAGCTTTCTTT CASSIGAGLNTEAFF
NA 13 TRBJ2-7 NA TRBV11-2 TGTGCCAGCAGCTTACAGGGGTCGGGCGAGCAGTACTTC CASSLQGSGEQYF
NA 11 TRBJ2-3 NA TRBV15 TGTGCCACCAGCGGGCCTAATACGCAGTATTTT CATSGPNTQYF
NA 13 TRBJ2-5 once TRBV7-3 TGTGCCAGCAGCTCCCGCCCCGGAGAGACCCAGTACTTC CASSSRPGETQYF
TRBD1 13 TRBJ1-2 NA TRBV19 TGTGCCAGTAGTTCACGACAGGGGGCTGGCTACACCTTC CASSSRQGAGYTF
TRBD1 15 TRBJ2-3 NA TRBV7-2 TGTGCCAGCAGCTTATCGACAGGGCAGGGAGATACGCAGTATTTT CASSLSTGQGDTQYF
NA 14 TRBJ2-3 NA TRBV30 TGTGCCTTGAGGAGGCCAGCCAGCACAGATACGCAGTATTTT CALRRPASTDTQYF
TRBD2 19 TRBJ2-7 NA TRBV2 TGTGCCAGCAGTGAAGACTACGGACTAGCGGGATCTTTGCCCTACGAGCAGTACTTC CASSEDYGLAGSLPYEQYF
NA 14 TRBJ2-7 NA TRBV27 TGTGCCAGCAGCCGGACATTCGTCGGCTACGAGCAGTACTTC CASSRTFVGYEQYF
NA 12 TRBJ2-5 NA TRBV5-6 TGTGCCAGCACTAGGACAGAAGAGACCCAGTACTTC CASTRTEETQYF
TRBD1 19 TRBJ1-4 few TRBV15 TGTGCCACCAGCAGAGATGTGGGACAGGGGGCTTTTTTAAATGAAAAACTGTTTTTT CATSRDVGQGAFLNEKLFF
NA 21 TRBJ2-5 NA TRBV2 NA CASSTSGQPLLAGVGRETQYF
NA 13 TRBJ1-4 NA TRBV5-6 TGTGCCAACAGCCCCGGGGACTATGAAAAACTGTTTTTT CANSPGDYEKLFF
TRBD1 16 TRBJ2-7 NA TRBV30 TGTGCCTGGAGTCCCAGGTGGCGGGACAGGGGGTACGAGCAGTACTTC CAWSPRWRDRGYEQYF
NA 15 TRBJ1-5 NA TRBV9 TGTGCCAGCAGCGTAGGCGTCTCGGGGGGGCAGCCCCAGCATTTT CASSVGVSGGQPQHF
TRBD2 14 TRBJ2-3 few TRBV7-3 TGTGCCAGCAGCTTCGGACTAGCGGGGGATACGCAGTATTTT CASSFGLAGDTQYF
NA 11 TRBJ2-5 few TRBV20-1 TGCAGTGCAGATCACGAGAGGACCCAGTACTTC CSADHERTQYF
TRBD2 17 TRBJ2-5 NA TRBV9 TGTGCCAGCAGCGCTGAATTCCAGCGGGAGGACCAAGAGACCCAGTACTTC CASSAEFQREDQETQYF
NA 16 TRBJ1-3 NA TRBV28 TGTGCCAGCACGGGGGGCCCTACCGACTCTGGAAACACCATATATTTT CASTGGPTDSGNTIYF